Given below is one T cell receptor (beta chain) in context. The antigen this receptor binds is unknown. Base qualities were left out, and no much larger clone turns up one base away. This entry belongs to a study of cytomegalovirus exposure and HLA in healthy donors (TCRdb year 2017). With regard to the full study: According to a later analysis, the roughly 130 validation repertoires were produced on the same platform as the 680 or so repertoires of the first cohort. The study aimed to test whether signatures of past pathogen exposure could be identified by cataloging public T cell receptors. Besides the first cohort of 500 to 700 subjects, a separate validation cohort made up of 120 different subjects was used. The study combined high-throughput TCR immunosequencing, statistical association of individual TCRs with disease status, and machine learning to predict cytomegalovirus infection status. Beyond this particular receptor, the publication reports: In vitro tests confirmed that a few of the cytomegalovirus-associated TCR beta chains recognize cytomegalovirus antigens. All 120 or so repertoires were used to score co-occurrence in the validation cohort in a later analysis, because that analysis had no HLA typing for the cohort. The classifier was reported to diagnose cytomegalovirus status with high specificity and sensitivity in both the original and validation cohorts. While some public TCRs were present in many individuals, most TCR sequences turned up only very rarely across donors. Of the cluster scores, around 95% were above 0 in a later analysis, which found that TCRs clustered in the first cohort also tended to co-occur in the 95 to 150 validation repertoires. The authors suggested that the approach could potentially be generalized to other disease states and immunological phenotypes. A total of fewer than 200 TCR beta chains were listed by the study as associated with cytomegalovirus.

The library relied on the immunoSEQ multiplex PCR assay. The authors' analysis ran thus. A statistical classification framework was built to diagnose cytomegalovirus status from the catalog of TCR beta chain sequences. TCRdb took this table from immuneACCESS and kept in-frame rearrangements with V and J called. Such tables lack part of the clones; where checked against another copy, unresolved V genes explain under half of the gap, and the rest is unexplained. V, J and clone size derive from that table, while D and trimming were established from the DNA sequence. Within this sample are some 200,000 clones, with under 95% of them counted one time only. The top ten hold 1% to 1.2% of the sample. Taken from cysteine to phenylalanine, the CDR3 has 14 residues. Left in the record is the CDR3 DNA by itself, 42 bases read in frame from the first base. The V end loses 5 bases and the J end loses 1 base, and a stretch of 11 bases separates them. Based on the germline V gene, the CDR1 and CDR2 sequences are ENHRY and SYGVKD.

The donors belonged to the validation cohort of about 130 subjects, which was separate from the roughly 700-subject first cohort. The TCR originated in a woman aged 18-29 years in good health and CMV-seronegative. The material sequenced was PBMCs. The receptor chain draws on TRBV10-3 and TRBJ1-2, and possibly TRBD1, on 5 matching bases. CDR3 sequence: CAISKVTDNYGYTF. Here is the DNA: TGTGCCATCAGTAAAGTGACAGATAACTATGGCTACACCTTC.